Shown below are 28 T cell receptor beta chains from a single sample sequenced in a study of response to subunit inactivated influenza vaccine. MiXCR, applied by TCRdb to the RT-PCR reads, yields one record per CDR3 protein. The sample contains approximately 730,000 distinct CDR3 sequences, around 13% of which appear only once. The sequences come from PBMCs from blood, collected 14 to 15 days before vaccination. The source is a man over 45 who received an inactivated influenza vaccine.

The rearrangement uses TRBV2 and TRBJ2-5, with 12 bases fitting TRBD2. This CDR3 is 14 amino acids long. Germline V gene data show CDR1 as SNHLY and CDR2 as FYNNEI. Losses at the gene ends were 8 bases for V and 1 base for J; bases not matched to a gene: 2. As DNA, the CDR3 is TGTGCCAGCTTGGGACTAGCGGGCCAAGAGACCCAGTACTTC. It specifies CASLGLAGQETQYF. Using reference TRBV2 and TRBJ2-5 for the parts outside the CDR3, the full variable domain is EPEVTQTPSHQVTQMGQEVILRCVPISNHLYFYWYRQILGQKVEFLVSFYNNEISEKSEIFDDQFSVERPDGSNFTLKIRSTKLEDSAMYFCASLGLAGQETQYFGPGTRLLVL.

This clonotype was seen only a few times. V gene TRBV27 combines with J gene TRBJ2-1; 8 bases line up with TRBD1. V lost 1 base and J lost 4; bases outside the gene matches: 3. The CDR3 runs 15 residues. Germline V lookup: CDR1 MNHEY, CDR2 SMNVEV (reference sequence). The CDR3 loop is CASSLWDRPYNEQFF. CDR3 nucleotide sequence: TGTGCCAGCAGTTTATGGGACAGGCCTTACAATGAGCAGTTCTTC.

This clonotype was seen a handful of times. The chain links TRBV30 to TRBJ2-1, with D maybe TRBD1 (6 bases). This CDR3 has 13 amino acids. Trimming cost V 7 bases and J 0 bases, with 10 bases left between them. Germline CDR1 GTSNPN, CDR2 SVGIG (reference sequence). The CDR3 reads CASWTASYNEQFF. The CDR3 nucleotides are TGTGCCTCATGGACAGCCTCCTACAATGAGCAGTTCTTC.

This clonotype was picked up a small number of times. V usage is TRBV30 and J usage is TRBJ2-1, with D unclear. CDR1 and CDR2 (germline): GTSNPN, SVGIG (reference sequence). This CDR3 has 14 amino acids. The ends were cut back, 0 bases at V and 3 bases at J, with 9 bases in the middle. CDR3 sequence: CAWSVKGFYNEQFF. As DNA, the CDR3 is TGTGCCTGGAGTGTAAAGGGATTCTACAATGAGCAGTTCTTC.

There are a few counts of this clonotype. The chain has TRBV2 and TRBJ1-2; D unresolved. The V end lost 6 bases, the J end lost 0 bases, and 8 bases lay between the germline ends. Germline CDR1 reads SNHLY; CDR2 reads FYNNEI. CDR3 length equals 13 residues. The CDR3 loop is CASRRIANYGYTF. DNA of the CDR3: TGTGCCAGCAGACGGATAGCTAACTATGGCTACACCTTC.

In this sample, this clonotype turned up many times. The V and J genes are TRBV18 and TRBJ1-5; possible D gene TRBD1, 6 bases. V lost 8 bases, J lost 1 base, and 6 bases lay in between. Germline-derived CDR1 and CDR2 are KGHSH and LQKENI. The CDR3 extends over 12 amino acids. The DNA for the CDR3 is TGTGCCAGCCAGGGGAGCAATCAGCCCCAGCATTTT. Encoded protein: CASQGSNQPQHF. The full variable domain, its missing parts supplied by reference TRBV18 and TRBJ1-5, is NAGVMQNPRHLVRRRGQEARLRCSPMKGHSHVYWYRQLPEEGLKFMVYLQKENIIDESGMPKERFSAEFPKEGPSILRIQQVVRGDSAAYFCASQGSNQPQHFGDGTRLSIL.

In its sample, this clonotype was seen a few times. The chain carries TRBV4-3 and TRBJ2-2; tentative D call: TRBD2 (6 bases). The CDR3 loop spans 17 amino acids. With 1 base removed from V and 5 bases from J, the gap between germline ends came to 17 bases. Germline CDR1 and CDR2: LGHNA and YSLEER. CDR3 amino acids: CASSQGILGGRTGELFF. The CDR3 DNA sequence: TGCGCCAGCAGCCAAGGAATTTTGGGGGGAAGGACCGGGGAGCTGTTTTTT.

This clonotype came up a few times. The rearrangement links TRBV29-1 to TRBJ1-5, with D perhaps matching TRBD1 (6 bases). The germline CDR1 and CDR2 sequences are SQVTM and ANQGSEA. CDR3 length: 15 residues. The ends were cut back, 1 base at V and 2 bases at J, with 12 bases in the middle. CDR3 nucleotide sequence: TGCAGCGTTGAAGTCGGGGGGGCCCGCAATCAGCCCCAGCATTTT. The encoded protein is CSVEVGGARNQPQHF.

This clonotype was detected ten times or more. The rearrangement uses TRBV12-3 or TRBV12-4 and TRBJ1-3, with D perhaps TRBD1 (6 bases). Trimming took off 9 bases at V and 3 bases at J, with 15 bases between the two ends. There are 14 residues in the CDR3. In nucleotides, the CDR3 is TGTGCCAGTGCCACAGGGTACGGTGGAAACACCATATATTTT. Its protein product is CASATGYGGNTIYF.

Remarks on this clonotype: A much more abundant neighbour one base away suggests this may be a read error. V is TRBV28 and J is TRBJ2-7; D ambiguous. The germline CDR1 and CDR2 sequences are MDHEN and SYDVKM. This CDR3 spans 11 amino acids. CDR3 in amino acids: CASSWAYVQYF. The CDR3 nucleotides are TGTGCCAGCAGTTGGGCCTACGTGCAGTACTTC.

The gene calls are TRBV6-1 and TRBJ2-3; TRBD2 matches at 10 bases. This CDR3 is 18 amino acids long. Germline values: CDR1 MNHNS, CDR2 SASEGT. Losses at the gene ends were 6 bases for V and 0 bases for J; bases not matched to a gene: 12. DNA for the CDR3: TGTGCCAGCAGCCTGACAGCGGGGGGGACCGTCAGCACAGATACGCAGTATTTT. It translates to CASSLTAGGTVSTDTQYF.

The V and J genes are TRBV5-1 and TRBJ2-1; 7 bases are shared with TRBD1. The CDR3 runs to 15 residues. Germline lookup yields CDR1 SGHRS and CDR2 YFSETQ. Unmatched junction bases numbered 8, after V lost 4 bases and J lost 4 bases. The CDR3 DNA reads as TGCGCCAGCAGCCCGACAGGGCGAGGGTACAATGAGCAGTTCTTC. Protein: CASSPTGRGYNEQFF.

The sample holds many counts of this clonotype. This chain uses TRBV6-5 with TRBJ1-1; D is ambiguous. Germline CDR1 is MNHEY and CDR2 is SVGAGI. There are 11 residues in the CDR3. V was trimmed by 10 bases and J by 1 base, leaving 7 bases between them. The CDR3 bases are TGTGCCACAGAAGGGAACACTGAAGCTTTCTTT. Encoded protein: CATEGNTEAFF.

This chain joins TRBV11-2 and TRBJ2-7; D not resolved. The CDR3 loop spans 16 amino acids. Trimming pared 1 base from V and 0 bases from J, leaving 13 bases between. Germline CDR1 is SGHAT and CDR2 is FQNNGV. CDR3 nucleotide sequence: TGTGCCAGCAGCTTAGTACTCGGGTCGGTCTCCTACGAGCAGTACTTC. Protein sequence: CASSLVLGSVSYEQYF. Together with reference TRBV11-2 and TRBJ2-7, the CDR3 gives the full variable domain: EAGVAQSPRYKIIEKRQSVAFWCNPISGHATLYWYQQILGQGPKLLIQFQNNGVVDDSQLPKDRFSAERLKGVDSTLKIQPAKLEDSAVYLCASSLVLGSVSYEQYFGPGTRLTVT.

This chain links TRBV20-1 with TRBJ2-5; perhaps TRBD1 as D (5 bases). Trimming shortened V by 7 bases and J by 5 bases, and 11 bases separated the two germline ends. Germline CDR1 and CDR2: DFQATT and SNEGSKA (reference sequence). CDR3 length equals 11 residues. This CDR3 reads CSGQGEETQYF. The CDR3 bases are TGCAGTGGGCAGGGTGAGGAGACCCAGTACTTC.

This clonotype came up many times. One end of the junction fails to match germline, which may point to a read error. This chain connects TRBV12-3 or TRBV12-4 to TRBJ2-1; 7 bases map to TRBD1. The CDR3 is made up of 11 amino acids. This CDR3 is CASSMGTVVLF. In DNA, the CDR3 is TGTGCCAGCAGTATGGGGACAGTCGTGTTGTTC.

In its sample, this clonotype was seen a few times. The rearrangement joins TRBV27 to TRBJ1-2; no definite D call. The CDR3 has 13 residues. Trimming took off 3 bases at V and 10 bases at J, with 15 bases between the two ends. The germline gives CDR1 MNHEY, CDR2 SMNVEV (reference sequence). CDR3 amino acids: CASSFLLGYDYTF. The CDR3 nucleotides read TGTGCCAGCAGTTTTCTTCTCGGATACGACTACACCTTC.

In its sample, this clonotype was seen a few times. V gene TRBV28 combines with J gene TRBJ2-6; 9 bases agree with TRBD1. Germline CDR1 MDHEN, CDR2 SYDVKM. The junction had 5 bases not matched to a gene; V was cut back by 3 bases and J by 2 bases. The CDR3 spans 17 residues. The CDR3 nucleotides are TGTGCCAGCAGTTTCGGACAGGGGAAGGCTGGGGCCAACGTCCTGACTTTC. Its translation is CASSFGQGKAGANVLTF.

The chain links TRBV20-1 to TRBJ1-1, with unresolved D. CDR1 DFQATT and CDR2 SNEGSKA come from the germline V gene (reference sequence). The CDR3 length is 15 residues. Trimming removed 0 bases from V and 5 bases from J, with 16 bases in between. CDR3 DNA: TGCAGTGCTAGAGATCTAGCTACCATGGGGACTGAAGCTTTCTTT. It encodes CSARDLATMGTEAFF.

There are a few counts of this clonotype. V usage is TRBV20-1 and J usage is TRBJ1-4, with a tentative D call TRBD1 (5 bases). The germline V and J ends were trimmed by 6 bases and 7 bases, with 21 bases remaining between them. This CDR3 is 15 amino acids long. Germline loops: CDR1 DFQATT, CDR2 SNEGSKA (reference sequence). DNA for the CDR3: TGCAGTGCCGGCGCCCCCAGGGAGGTTCGTGAAAAACTGTTTTTT. Its translation is CSAGAPREVREKLFF.

This clonotype was seen ten or more times. The chain carries TRBV29-1 and TRBJ2-2, with D unresolved. The V and J ends lost 3 bases and 2 bases respectively, with 7 bases between them. Germline loops: CDR1 SQVTM, CDR2 ANQGSEA. The CDR3 extends over 13 amino acids. The CDR3 region has the DNA TGCAGCGTTGAGCAGGCAAACACCGGGGAGCTGTTTTTT. Its protein is CSVEQANTGELFF.

This clonotype was recorded a few times. The chain is built from TRBV5-1 and TRBJ1-2; TRBD1 aligns across 8 bases. CDR1 and CDR2 (germline): SGHRS, YFSETQ. The CDR3 consists of 14 residues. J gave up 6 bases and V 4 bases, and 8 bases lay outside the gene matches. This CDR3 is CASSGWTGLDGYTF. The CDR3 DNA reads TGCGCCAGCAGCGGCTGGACAGGGTTGGATGGCTACACCTTC.

This clonotype showed up just a few times. This chain connects TRBV14 to TRBJ2-5; D is undetermined. Germline-derived CDR1 and CDR2 are SGHDN and FVKESK. V was shortened by 8 bases and J by 4 bases, with 5 bases between the two germline ends. The CDR3 is made up of 10 amino acids. The CDR3 coding sequence is TGTGCCAGCGGTGGAGAGACCCAGTACTTC. Protein product: CASGGETQYF.

The chain is built from TRBV4-3 and TRBJ2-7; 9 nucleotides match TRBD1. Germline loops: CDR1 LGHNA, CDR2 YSLEER. CDR3 size: 17 residues. The V segment lost 1 base and the J segment 3 bases; nucleotides outside the gene matches: 10. CDR3 nucleotides: TGCGCCAGCAGCCAAGGGTACAGGGGGCGCATCTACTACGAGCAGTACTTC. As protein: CASSQGYRGRIYYEQYF.

This clonotype was detected ten times or more. This chain joins TRBV20-1 and TRBJ2-7; 9 bases line up with TRBD2. V trimming: 3 bases; J trimming: 6 bases; junction bases outside the gene matches: 3. CDR1 and CDR2 from the germline V gene are DFQATT and SNEGSKA (reference sequence). The CDR3 contains 12 residues. The DNA of the CDR3 is TGCAGTGCTAGGAGTAGCGGGAGCGAGCAGTACTTC. Translated: CSARSSGSEQYF.

CDR3 sequence reads: CASSLTRVEDTGELFF. For the CDR3, the DNA is TGTGCCAGCAGTTTGACCAGGGTAGAGGACACCGGGGAGCTGTTTTTT. This chain joins TRBV28 and TRBJ2-2; D possibly corresponds to TRBD1 (5 bases). V dropped 3 bases and J dropped 3 bases, with 14 bases sitting between them. This CDR3 has 16 residues. CDR1 MDHEN and CDR2 SYDVKM come from the germline V gene.

The chain combines TRBV5-5 with TRBJ2-5; D perhaps matches TRBD2 (5 bases). The V end lost 1 base, the J end lost 5 bases, and 12 bases lay between the germline ends. The germline gives CDR1 SGHKS, CDR2 YYEKEE (reference sequence). CDR3 size: 14 residues. CDR3 sequence (DNA): TGTGCCAGCAGCTTGAACTCCCCGGGGGAGACCCAGTACTTC. The encoded protein is CASSLNSPGETQYF.

The chain is built from TRBV4-3 and TRBJ2-7, with a possible D match to TRBD2 (5 bases). This CDR3 contains 13 residues. Germline V CDR1 and CDR2: LGHNA, YSLEER. Trimming took 1 base from V and 6 from J, leaving 10 bases between them. The DNA of the CDR3 is TGCGCCAGCAGCCAAGTTGCCGGGATCGAGCAGTACTTC. It codes for CASSQVAGIEQYF.